The 32 T cell receptor beta chains reported below all come from one sample, sequenced in a study of blood T cell repertoires in COVID-19. Measured with immunoSEQ multiplex PCR; TCRdb has only the in-frame clones, and not every one. The sample has 150,000 to 200,000 clones; around 86% are singletons. The sequencing sample was made of peripheral blood. The receptors stem from a woman under 40 with active or convalescent COVID-19.

The chain carries TRBV9 and TRBJ2-1; a possible D gene is TRBD2 (6 bases). This CDR3 is 15 amino acids long. V was trimmed by 2 bases and J by 1 base, leaving 10 bases between them. Per the germline V gene, CDR1 is SGDLS and CDR2 is YYNGEE. This CDR3 reads CASSVGSLSYNEQFF. CDR3 nucleotide sequence: TGTGCCAGCAGCGTCGGGAGCTTATCCTACAATGAGCAGTTCTTC.

This clone appeared once. This rearrangement joins TRBV6-5 to TRBJ2-5, with 11 bases aligning to TRBD2. CDR1 is MNHEY and CDR2 is SVGAGI in the germline V gene. The V gene end was trimmed by 5 bases and the J gene end by 0 bases; junction bases not matched to a gene: 2. The CDR3 is 15 amino acids. CDR3 sequence (DNA): TGTGCCAGCAGTACTAGCGGGAGCTACCAAGAGACCCAGTACTTC. Protein sequence: CASSTSGSYQETQYF.

The chain couples TRBV5-6 to TRBJ2-7; TRBD1 agrees at 9 bases. The ends lost 2 bases at V and 4 bases at J; junction bases unmatched: 7. Germline lookup yields CDR1 SGHDT and CDR2 YYEEEE. The CDR3 runs 15 residues. CDR3 sequence reads: CASSLQGALPYEQYF. The CDR3 DNA sequence: TGTGCCAGCAGCTTACAGGGGGCGCTCCCTTACGAGCAGTACTTC. The whole variable domain, remainder taken from reference TRBV5-6 and TRBJ2-7, is DAGVTQSPTHLIKTRGQQVTLRCSPKSGHDTVSWYQQALGQGPQFIFQYYEEEERQRGNFPDRFSGHQFPNYSSELNVNALLLGDSALYLCASSLQGALPYEQYFGPGTRLTVT.

V gene TRBV6-5 combines with J gene TRBJ2-5; 10 nucleotides match TRBD1. Trimming at V came to 1 base and at J to 4 bases, leaving 6 bases not matched to a gene. The germline V gene has CDR1 MNHEY and CDR2 SVGAGI. The CDR3 is 16 residues long. CDR3 nucleotides: TGTGCCAGCAGTTACTTGGGACAGGGGAAGGGAGAGACCCAGTACTTC. As protein: CASSYLGQGKGETQYF.

The chain is built from TRBV3-1 (or the pseudogene TRBV3-2) and TRBJ1-4, with D maybe TRBD1 (5 bases). The germline V and J ends were trimmed by 4 bases and 6 bases, with 12 bases remaining between them. The CDR3 consists of 14 residues. The germline V gene has CDR1 LGHDT and CDR2 YNNKEL (reference sequence). The CDR3 spells CASSPRTGDEKLFF. CDR3 coding DNA: TGTGCCAGCAGCCCCCGTACGGGGGATGAAAAACTGTTTTTT.

The chain employs TRBV7-9 and TRBJ2-5, with D perhaps matching TRBD2 (6 bases). V shed 5 bases and J shed 2 bases, with 21 bases lying between them. This CDR3 is built from 17 residues. Germline CDR1 is SEHNR and CDR2 is FQNEAQ (reference sequence). CDR3 residues: CASSTLLTRERQETQYF. CDR3 in DNA: TGTGCCAGCAGCACCCTCCTAACTCGGGAGCGTCAAGAGACCCAGTACTTC.

V and J are TRBV14 and TRBJ1-4; no definite D call. Germline loops: CDR1 SGHDN, CDR2 FVKESK. V was pared by 4 bases and J by 8 bases, with 17 bases between. This CDR3 is 15 amino acids long. CDR3 region: CASSLRAAGEEKLFF. The CDR3 coding sequence is TGTGCCAGCAGCCTGCGGGCGGCCGGGGAGGAAAAACTGTTTTTT.

The chain joins TRBV5-1 to TRBJ2-7; a possible D gene is TRBD1 (5 bases). V lost 3 bases, J lost 3 bases, and 13 bases lay in between. Germline V gene data show CDR1 as SGHRS and CDR2 as YFSETQ. There are 14 residues in the CDR3. The CDR3 sequence: CASSWSGSNYEQYF. CDR3 DNA sequence: TGCGCCAGCAGCTGGTCAGGGTCGAACTACGAGCAGTACTTC.

This sequence joins TRBV27 and TRBJ1-2, with D possibly TRBD1 on 5 matching bases. V was trimmed by 7 bases and J by 4 bases, leaving 16 bases between them. Germline V gene lookup returns CDR1 MNHEY and CDR2 SMNVEV (reference sequence). This CDR3 region has 14 residues. CDR3 coding DNA: TGTGCCAGCACTCCCTCGGGGGGGGGCTATGGCTACACCTTC. Residues: CASTPSGGGYGYTF.

V usage is TRBV2 and J usage is TRBJ1-2; D might be TRBD1 (6 bases). CDR1 is SNHLY and CDR2 is FYNNEI in the germline V gene. Trimming shortened V by 5 bases and J by 6 bases, and 10 bases separated the two germline ends. The CDR3 totals 12 residues. The CDR3 here is CASSYYRDGYTF. The CDR3 DNA sequence: TGTGCCAGCAGTTACTACAGGGATGGCTACACCTTC. The variable domain in full, completed from reference TRBV2 and TRBJ1-2, reads EPEVTQTPSHQVTQMGQEVILRCVPISNHLYFYWYRQILGQKVEFLVSFYNNEISEKSEIFDDQFSVERPDGSNFTLKIRSTKLEDSAMYFCASSYYRDGYTFGSGTRLTVV.

The V call is TRBV5-6, the J call TRBJ2-7; 7 bases are shared with TRBD2. Trimming at V came to 5 bases and at J to 0 bases, leaving 8 bases not matched to a gene. Germline values: CDR1 SGHDT, CDR2 YYEEEE. The CDR3 extends over 15 amino acids. The CDR3 spells CASSSAGLYSYEQYF. The CDR3 DNA reads TGTGCCAGCAGTTCTGCGGGACTATACTCCTACGAGCAGTACTTC.

The chain carries TRBV19 and TRBJ1-1; a weak D match, TRBD1 (5 bases). This CDR3 is built from 14 residues. The V gene lost 6 bases and the J gene lost 1 base, with 12 bases spanning the gap. Germline V gives CDR1 LNHDA, CDR2 SQIVND (reference sequence). The CDR3 protein is CASSPGGWNTEAFF. In DNA, the CDR3 is TGTGCCAGTAGCCCCGGGGGTTGGAACACTGAAGCTTTCTTT. Drawing the rest from reference TRBV19 and TRBJ1-1, the complete variable domain is DGGITQSPKYLFRKEGQNVTLSCEQNLNHDAMYWYRQDPGQGLRLIYYSQIVNDFQKGDIAEGYSVSREKKESFPLTVTSAQKNPTAFYLCASSPGGWNTEAFFGQGTRLTVV.

On this clone itself: One end of the junction fails to match germline, which may point to a read error. The genes are TRBV7-7 and TRBJ1-1, with D unclear. The germline CDR1 and CDR2 sequences are SSHAT and FNYEAQ (reference sequence). The CDR3 loop spans 13 amino acids. The CDR3 nucleotides are TGTGCTAGCAGCTTAGCAAAGGAGACTGAAGCTTTCTTT. This gives the protein CASSLAKETEAFF.

The chain joins TRBV13 to TRBJ2-5, with 9 bases aligning to TRBD2. The CDR3 covers 19 residues. V lost 5 bases to trimming and J lost 0 bases; unmatched junction nucleotides: 16. The V gene's germline CDR1 is PRHDT and CDR2 FYEKMQ (reference sequence). CDR3 DNA: TGTGCCAGCAGCCAGGTCTCGGCGGGGGGGCCAAGGTACCAAGAGACCCAGTACTTC. This sequence encodes CASSQVSAGGPRYQETQYF.

The chain is built from TRBV27 and TRBJ1-2; TRBD1 matches 7 bases. V lost 7 bases to trimming and J lost 12 bases; unmatched junction nucleotides: 11. There are 12 residues in the CDR3. Germline assignment: CDR1 MNHEY and CDR2 SMNVEV (reference sequence). In nucleotides, the CDR3 is TGTGCCAGCACCAGACAGGGAAGAAAGAACACCTTC. Protein product: CASTRQGRKNTF.

The genes are TRBV7-6 and TRBJ1-5; D unresolved. The germline CDR1 and CDR2 sequences are SGHVS and FNYEAQ. V lost 2 bases and J lost 10, with 12 bases in between. This CDR3 comprises 13 residues. CDR3 sequence: CASSLLGHNPQHF. The CDR3, as DNA: TGTGCCAGCAGCTTACTCGGTCATAACCCCCAGCATTTT.

CDR3: CASSLAGAYNEQFF. The CDR3 coding sequence is TGTGCCAGCAGCCTAGCGGGAGCCTACAATGAGCAGTTCTTC. The chain is built from TRBV14 and TRBJ2-1; 9 bases are shared with TRBD2. The ends lost 4 bases at V and 2 bases at J; junction bases unmatched: 0. There are 14 residues in the CDR3. CDR1 and CDR2 (germline): SGHDN, FVKESK.

The chain employs TRBV5-8 and TRBJ1-1; D is unclear. This CDR3 is built from 15 residues. V was clipped by 2 bases and J by 0 bases, with 11 bases between them. Germline CDR1 reads SGHTS; CDR2 reads YDEGEE. Here the CDR3 DNA reads TGTGCCAGCAGCTTCTCCCAGAATATGAACACTGAAGCTTTCTTT. Translating gives CASSFSQNMNTEAFF.

The chain employs TRBV28 and TRBJ1-1, with TRBD1 matching 9 bases. Germline V CDR1 and CDR2: MDHEN, SYDVKM. The CDR3 has 16 amino acids. The V gene end was trimmed by 6 bases and the J gene end by 5 bases; junction bases not matched to a gene: 13. The CDR3 sequence: CASRVTGGGRSTEAFF. In nucleotides, the CDR3 is TGTGCCAGCAGGGTTACAGGGGGCGGAAGGTCGACTGAAGCTTTCTTT.

This clone was recorded only once. The rearrangement joins TRBV15 to TRBJ2-7, with D possibly TRBD1 on 6 matching bases. Germline V gene sequence: CDR1 LNHNV, CDR2 YYDKDF (reference sequence). Trimming took off 4 bases at V and 7 bases at J, with 11 bases between the two ends. The CDR3 runs to 12 residues. This CDR3 is CATSIDRREQYF. CDR3 coding DNA: TGTGCCACCAGCATCGACAGGAGGGAGCAGTACTTC.

J is TRBJ1-1 and V is TRBV6-5; a weak D match, TRBD1 (6 bases). V was pared by 9 bases and J by 5 bases, with 19 bases between. Germline values: CDR1 MNHEY, CDR2 SVGAGI. The CDR3 extends over 14 amino acids. The CDR3 region has the DNA TGTGCCAGTCATAACAGGGTAGTGGGGACTGAAGCTTTCTTT. Translation: CASHNRVVGTEAFF.

In regard to this clone: Other DNA sequences from this sample encode an identical CDR3 as well. The J gene is TRBJ1-1, the V gene TRBV7-9, with 9 bases matching TRBD1. This CDR3 is 14 amino acids long. After removal of 3 bases from V and 4 bases from J, the junction contained 3 bases not matched to a gene. The germline gives CDR1 SEHNR, CDR2 FQNEAQ (reference sequence). Here the CDR3 DNA reads TGTGCCAGCAGCTTGCCGGGACAGGGCACTGAAGCTTTCTTT. It encodes CASSLPGQGTEAFF.

Notes on this clone: One end of the junction is discordant with germline, which a read error may explain. This chain joins TRBV28 and TRBJ2-7, with TRBD2 matching 10 bases. There are 14 residues in the CDR3. CDR1 is MDHEN, CDR2 SYDVKM, per germline. In nucleotides, the CDR3 is TGTGCCAGCAGTTTTTCGGCAAGCGGGAGGGCCGTTCAATTC. Its translation is CASSFSASGRAVQF.

V usage is TRBV18 and J usage is TRBJ1-2, with TRBD1 matching 7 bases. Per germline, CDR1 KGHSH and CDR2 LQKENI. The CDR3 extends over 18 amino acids. V shed 3 bases, J shed 4 bases, and the junction held 17 bases outside the gene matches. CDR3: CASSPSRDSSPPGYGYTF. The CDR3, as DNA: TGTGCCAGCTCACCTTCAAGGGACAGCTCTCCCCCAGGCTATGGCTACACCTTC.

This clone was counted once. The rearrangement links TRBV28 to TRBJ1-2; 8 nucleotides align to TRBD1. Trimming cost V 4 bases and J 7 bases; bases outside gene matches: 5. The length of the CDR3 is 13 residues. Germline V CDR1 and CDR2: MDHEN, SYDVKM. The CDR3 here is CASSSQGAIGYTF. The DNA for the CDR3 is TGTGCCAGCAGTTCGCAGGGGGCGATTGGCTACACCTTC.

This chain uses TRBV23-1 with TRBJ2-7; 9 positions match TRBD1. Being an ORF, TRBV23-1 has a function that is uncertain. This CDR3 has 15 amino acids. V gave up 7 bases and J gave up 1 base; unmatched junction bases: 8. In DNA form, the CDR3 reads TGCGCCAGCACCCTATCCGGGACAGGGTCCTACGAGCAGTACTTC. Its translation is CASTLSGTGSYEQYF.

This chain uses TRBV5-1 with TRBJ1-3; TRBD1 is a possible D gene (6 bases). The CDR3 consists of 17 residues. Trimming shortened V by 0 bases and J by 1 base, and 14 bases separated the two germline ends. Germline V lookup: CDR1 SGHRS, CDR2 YFSETQ. CDR3 protein: CASSLDNGGRSGNTIYF. The DNA for the CDR3 is TGCGCCAGCAGCTTGGATAATGGGGGCCGATCTGGAAACACCATATATTTT.

This chain connects TRBV18 to TRBJ1-6; TRBD1 agrees at 7 bases. CDR1 is KGHSH and CDR2 is LQKENI in the germline V gene. This CDR3 is 14 amino acids long. With 3 bases clipped from V and 13 bases from J, the junction kept 9 bases outside the gene matches. The CDR3 loop is CASSPAGDSHPLHF. CDR3 DNA sequence: TGTGCCAGCTCACCCGCCGGGGACAGTCACCCCCTCCACTTT. The full variable domain, its missing parts supplied by reference TRBV18 and TRBJ1-6, is NAGVMQNPRHLVRRRGQEARLRCSPMKGHSHVYWYRQLPEEGLKFMVYLQKENIIDESGMPKERFSAEFPKEGPSILRIQQVVRGDSAAYFCASSPAGDSHPLHFGNGTRLTVT.

The chain uses TRBV9 and TRBJ2-5, with a weak D call TRBD2 (6 bases). V lost 4 bases to trimming and J lost 7 bases, with 23 bases between them. The CDR3 sequence is 16 residues long. Germline V gene lookup returns CDR1 SGDLS and CDR2 YYNGEE. The CDR3 reads CASSPGGADHWGTQYF. CDR3 nucleotides: TGTGCCAGCAGCCCCGGGGGAGCGGACCACTGGGGGACCCAGTACTTC. Together with reference TRBV9 and TRBJ2-5, the CDR3 gives the full variable domain: DSGVTQTPKHLITATGQRVTLRCSPRSGDLSVYWYQQSLDQGLQFLIQYYNGEERAKGNILERFSAQQFPDLHSELNLSSLELGDSALYFCASSPGGADHWGTQYFGPGTRLLVL.

This clone was picked up a small number of times. This rearrangement joins TRBV11-2 to TRBJ1-6; 9 bases line up with TRBD1. V dropped 5 bases and J dropped 3; count of bases not matched to a gene: 5. The length of the CDR3 is 16 residues. Germline V lookup: CDR1 SGHAT, CDR2 FQNNGV. CDR3 DNA: TGTGCCAGCAGCCCAGGGGACAGGGACTATAATTCACCCCTCCACTTT. Its protein is CASSPGDRDYNSPLHF.

The chain carries TRBV3-1 (or the pseudogene TRBV3-2) and TRBJ2-1; D perhaps matches TRBD1 (5 bases). The germline V and J ends were trimmed by 0 bases and 7 bases, with 13 bases remaining between them. Germline CDR1 LGHDT, CDR2 YNNKEL (reference sequence). The CDR3 is made up of 15 amino acids. The CDR3 region has the DNA TGTGCCAGCAGCCAAGAGAATCAAGGGGTAAATGAGCAGTTCTTC. Its translation is CASSQENQGVNEQFF.

This rearrangement joins TRBV5-4 to TRBJ1-4, with a tentative D call TRBD1 (6 bases). Germline V gene data show CDR1 as SGHNT and CDR2 as YYREEE (reference sequence). V lost 2 bases, J lost 8 bases, and 13 bases lay in between. The CDR3 loop spans 14 amino acids. The CDR3 DNA sequence: TGTGCCAGCAGCTTTGCGGGGGCGGACGAAAAACTGTTTTTT. Encoded protein: CASSFAGADEKLFF.